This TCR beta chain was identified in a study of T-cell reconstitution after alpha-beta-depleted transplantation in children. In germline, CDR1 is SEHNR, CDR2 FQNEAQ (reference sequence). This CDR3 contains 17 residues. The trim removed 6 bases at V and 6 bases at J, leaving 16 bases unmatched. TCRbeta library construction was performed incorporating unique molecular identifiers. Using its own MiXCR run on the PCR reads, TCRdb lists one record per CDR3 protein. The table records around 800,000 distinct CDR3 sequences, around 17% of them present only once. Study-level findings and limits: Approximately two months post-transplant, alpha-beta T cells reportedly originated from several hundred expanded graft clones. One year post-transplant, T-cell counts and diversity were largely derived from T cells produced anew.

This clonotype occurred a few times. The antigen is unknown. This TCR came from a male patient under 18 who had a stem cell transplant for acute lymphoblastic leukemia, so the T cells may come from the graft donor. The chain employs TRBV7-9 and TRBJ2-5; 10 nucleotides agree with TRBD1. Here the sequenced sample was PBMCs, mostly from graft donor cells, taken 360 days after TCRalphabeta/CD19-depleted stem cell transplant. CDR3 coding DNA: TGTGCCAGCAGTTCTAGTGGGAGACAGGGGGCTCTAAAGACCCAGTACTTC. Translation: CASSSSGRQGALKTQYF.